The T cell receptor beta chain described here comes from a study of T cells after yellow fever vaccination. Whole-study context: SMART-Seq v4 Ultra Low Input served to prepare low-cell-number fractions.

Study-level results: The secondary T-cell response peaked on day 5, not day 15, but was weaker.

The germline gives CDR1 SGHRS, CDR2 YFSETQ. The CDR3 has 14 amino acids. With V trimmed by 4 bases and J by 4 bases, 4 bases remained unmatched. This clonotype was seen only a few times. Antigen unknown. Template switching by 5'RACE produced TCR cDNA, adding a universal primer site and UMIs. TCRdb redid the calling of the 5' RACE reads with MiXCR, one entry per CDR3 protein. The sample lists about 300,000 distinct CDR3 sequences, roughly 9% seen once, with around 3.4% in the top ten. The chain joins TRBV5-1 to TRBJ2-3, with 9 bases that match TRBD1. The sample was CD4+ T cells sorted from PBMCs, taken 5 days after the yellow fever booster vaccination. The TCR was taken from a young man who received the YFV17D yellow fever vaccine. Here the CDR3 reads CASSMTGGSDTQYF. CDR3 coding DNA: TGCGCCAGCAGCATGACAGGGGGATCAGATACGCAGTATTTT.